The clone carrying this T cell receptor (beta chain) was detected a few times. TCRdb independently ran MiXCR on the RT-PCR reads; one entry per CDR3 protein. The sample yields over 200,000 distinct CDR3 sequences, less than 50% seen once. The entry originates in a study of patients and donors after allogeneic stem cell transplantation. The sample was blood, either unsorted or a sorted T cell fraction (not recorded which). The sequence was collected from a human donor who was either an allogeneic HSCT recipient or a stem cell or donor lymphocyte infusion donor (not recorded which). It is not recorded whose cells these are; they may come from a transplant donor.

CDR3 region: CAAGQGYNEQFF. DNA for the CDR3: TGTGCCGCGGGACAGGGATACAATGAGCAGTTCTTC. The chain recombines TRBV24-1 with TRBJ2-1; TRBD1 matches 9 bases. The CDR3 consists of 12 residues. In germline, CDR1 is KGHDR, CDR2 SFDVKD. V was pared by 12 bases and J by 4 bases, with 3 bases of the junction left unmatched.